The entry below gives a single TCR beta chain sequence along with its context. Its antigen is still unknown. Trimming left V 3 bases short and J 0 bases short, with 9 bases between. Germline V gives CDR1 GTSNPN, CDR2 SVGIG (reference sequence). CDR3 length: 14 amino acids. These data are taken from a study of STAT5B mutations in CD4+ large granular lymphocyte leukemia. General study findings and limits: Compared with healthy controls (2/35), patient top clones favored TRBV06 (8/27).

Per the original methods: Lowest detectable productive clonotype frequency was 2.59 x 10-5. Using immunoSEQ multiplex PCR, the repertoire was profiled, and TCRdb retains in-frame clones only, with some absent. V, J and clone size are those of that table, while D and trimming were read from the DNA. The data hold some 29,000 clones, with approximately 80% observed a single time. The TCR comes from a human donor in good health. Sequences were obtained from CD4+ T cells from blood buffy coats. This chain joins TRBV30 and TRBJ1-3; no clear D. Here the CDR3 DNA reads TGTGCCTGGAGCAAAGTCCCCTCTGGAAACACCATATATTTT. It specifies CAWSKVPSGNTIYF.